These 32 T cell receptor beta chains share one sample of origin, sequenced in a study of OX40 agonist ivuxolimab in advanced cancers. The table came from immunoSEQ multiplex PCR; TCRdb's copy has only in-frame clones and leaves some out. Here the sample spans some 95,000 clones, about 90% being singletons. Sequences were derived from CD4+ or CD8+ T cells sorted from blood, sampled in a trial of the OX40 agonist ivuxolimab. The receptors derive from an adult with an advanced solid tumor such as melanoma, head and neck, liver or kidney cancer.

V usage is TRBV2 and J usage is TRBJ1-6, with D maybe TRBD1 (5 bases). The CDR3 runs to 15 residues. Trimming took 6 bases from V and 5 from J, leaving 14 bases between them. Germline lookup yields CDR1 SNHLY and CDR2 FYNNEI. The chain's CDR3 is CASRSSTGNNSPLHF. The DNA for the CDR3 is TGTGCCAGCAGAAGTTCCACAGGCAATAATTCACCCCTCCACTTT.

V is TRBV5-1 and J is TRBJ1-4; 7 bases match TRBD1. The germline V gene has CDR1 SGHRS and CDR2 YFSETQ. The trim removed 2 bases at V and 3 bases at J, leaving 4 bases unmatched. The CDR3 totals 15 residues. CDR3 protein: CASSFQGVANEKLFF. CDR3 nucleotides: TGCGCCAGCAGCTTCCAGGGGGTGGCTAATGAAAAACTGTTTTTT.

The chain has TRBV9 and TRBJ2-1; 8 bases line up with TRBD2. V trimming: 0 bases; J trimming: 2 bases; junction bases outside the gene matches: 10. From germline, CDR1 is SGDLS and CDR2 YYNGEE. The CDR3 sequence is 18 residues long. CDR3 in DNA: TGTGCCAGCAGCGTAGTCGGTTCCTCCGGGGGGGCCTACAATGAGCAGTTCTTC. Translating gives CASSVVGSSGGAYNEQFF. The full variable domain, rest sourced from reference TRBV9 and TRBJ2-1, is DSGVTQTPKHLITATGQRVTLRCSPRSGDLSVYWYQQSLDQGLQFLIQYYNGEERAKGNILERFSAQQFPDLHSELNLSSLELGDSALYFCASSVVGSSGGAYNEQFFGPGTRLTVL.

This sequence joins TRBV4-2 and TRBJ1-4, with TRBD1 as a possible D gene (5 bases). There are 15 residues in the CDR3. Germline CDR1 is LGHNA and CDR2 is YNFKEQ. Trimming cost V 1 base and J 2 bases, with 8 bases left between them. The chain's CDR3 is CASSQAEGTNEKLFF. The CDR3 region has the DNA TGTGCCAGCAGCCAAGCTGAGGGGACTAATGAAAAACTGTTTTTT.

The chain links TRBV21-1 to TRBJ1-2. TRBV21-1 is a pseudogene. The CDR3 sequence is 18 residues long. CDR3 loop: CASSRQGLLHATNYGYTF. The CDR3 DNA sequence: TGTGCCAGCAGCCGACAGGGACTACTTCACGCTACCAACTATGGCTACACCTTC.

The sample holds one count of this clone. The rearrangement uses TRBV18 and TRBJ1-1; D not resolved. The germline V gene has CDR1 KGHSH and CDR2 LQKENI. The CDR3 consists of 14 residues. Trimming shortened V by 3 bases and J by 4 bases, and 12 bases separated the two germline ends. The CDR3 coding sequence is TGTGCCAGCTCACCCCGATCAGCAGGCACTGAAGCTTTCTTT. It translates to CASSPRSAGTEAFF.

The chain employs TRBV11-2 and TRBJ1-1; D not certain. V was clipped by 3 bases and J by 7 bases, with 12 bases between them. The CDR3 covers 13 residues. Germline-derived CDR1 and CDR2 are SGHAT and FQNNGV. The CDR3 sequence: CASSLAVRDEAFF. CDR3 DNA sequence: TGTGCCAGCAGCTTGGCCGTCCGGGATGAAGCTTTCTTT.

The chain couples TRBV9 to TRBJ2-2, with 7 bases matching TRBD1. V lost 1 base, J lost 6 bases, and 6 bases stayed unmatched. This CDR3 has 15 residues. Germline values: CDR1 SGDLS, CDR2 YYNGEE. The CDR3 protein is CASSVKGAAAGELFF. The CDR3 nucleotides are TGTGCCAGCAGCGTAAAGGGGGCAGCGGCCGGGGAGCTGTTTTTT.

CDR3 nucleotide sequence: TGCGCCAGCAGCGAGGGAGGGTACGAGCAGTACTTC. It specifies CASSEGGYEQYF. V is TRBV5-1 and J is TRBJ2-7; 7 bases match TRBD2. V gave up 4 bases and J gave up 4 bases; unmatched junction bases: 2. The CDR3 loop spans 12 amino acids. CDR1 is SGHRS and CDR2 is YFSETQ in the germline V gene.

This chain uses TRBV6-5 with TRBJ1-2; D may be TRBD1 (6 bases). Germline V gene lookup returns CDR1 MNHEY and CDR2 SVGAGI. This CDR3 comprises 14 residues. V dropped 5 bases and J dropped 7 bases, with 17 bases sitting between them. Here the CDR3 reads CASSPRYRDSGYTF. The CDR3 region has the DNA TGTGCCAGCAGTCCCCGGTACAGGGACTCTGGCTACACCTTC.

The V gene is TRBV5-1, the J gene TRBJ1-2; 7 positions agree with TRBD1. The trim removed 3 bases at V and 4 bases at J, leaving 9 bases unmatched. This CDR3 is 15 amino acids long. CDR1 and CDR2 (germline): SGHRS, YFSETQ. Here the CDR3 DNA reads TGCGCCAGCAGCTCCACCCAAGGGGGCGCCTATGGCTACACCTTC. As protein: CASSSTQGGAYGYTF. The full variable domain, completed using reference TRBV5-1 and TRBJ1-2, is KAGVTQTPRYLIKTRGQQVTLSCSPISGHRSVSWYQQTPGQGLQFLFEYFSETQRNKGNFPGRFSGRQFSNSRSEMNVSTLELGDSALYLCASSSTQGGAYGYTFGSGTRLTVV.

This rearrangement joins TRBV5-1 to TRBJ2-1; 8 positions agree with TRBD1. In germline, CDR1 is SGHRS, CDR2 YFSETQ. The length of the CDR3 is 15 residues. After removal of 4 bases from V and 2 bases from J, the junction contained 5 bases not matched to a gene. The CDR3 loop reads CASSTDRDTYNEQFF. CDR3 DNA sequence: TGCGCCAGCAGCACGGACAGGGATACCTACAATGAGCAGTTCTTC.

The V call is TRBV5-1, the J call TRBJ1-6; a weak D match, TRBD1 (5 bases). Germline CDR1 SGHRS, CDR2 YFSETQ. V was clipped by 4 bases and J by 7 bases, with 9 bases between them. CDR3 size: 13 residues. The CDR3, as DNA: TGCGCCAGCAGCAGGGGTAGGAATTCACCCCTCCACTTT. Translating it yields CASSRGRNSPLHF.

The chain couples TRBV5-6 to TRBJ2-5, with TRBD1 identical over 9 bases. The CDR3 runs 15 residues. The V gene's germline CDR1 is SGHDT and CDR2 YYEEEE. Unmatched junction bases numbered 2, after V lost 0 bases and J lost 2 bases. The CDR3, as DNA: TGTGCCAGCAGCTTGGCGGGACAGGGACAAGAGACCCAGTACTTC. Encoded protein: CASSLAGQGQETQYF.

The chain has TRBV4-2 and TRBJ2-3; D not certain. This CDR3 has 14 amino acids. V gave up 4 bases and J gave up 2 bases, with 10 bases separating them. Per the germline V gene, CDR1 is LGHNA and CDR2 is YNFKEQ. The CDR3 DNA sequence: TGTGCCAGCAGCCCATTCTCCGACACAGATACGCAGTATTTT. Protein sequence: CASSPFSDTDTQYF.

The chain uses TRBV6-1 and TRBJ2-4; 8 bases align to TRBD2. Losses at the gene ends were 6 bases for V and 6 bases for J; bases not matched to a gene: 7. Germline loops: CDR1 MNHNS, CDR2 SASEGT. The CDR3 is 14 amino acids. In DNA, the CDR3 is TGTGCCAGCAGGACCTCGGGGGGGGCAAACATTCAGTACTTC. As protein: CASRTSGGANIQYF.

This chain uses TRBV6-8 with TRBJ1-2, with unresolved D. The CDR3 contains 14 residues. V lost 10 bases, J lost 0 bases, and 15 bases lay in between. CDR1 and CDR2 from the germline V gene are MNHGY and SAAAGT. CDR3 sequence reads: CATPWGGPNYGYTF. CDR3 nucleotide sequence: TGTGCCACCCCCTGGGGAGGACCTAACTATGGCTACACCTTC.

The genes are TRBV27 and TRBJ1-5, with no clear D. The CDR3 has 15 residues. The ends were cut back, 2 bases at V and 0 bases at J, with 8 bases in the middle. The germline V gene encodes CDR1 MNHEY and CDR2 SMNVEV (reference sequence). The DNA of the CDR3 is TGTGCCAGCAGTTTAATAGGCTATAGCAATCAGCCCCAGCATTTT. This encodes CASSLIGYSNQPQHF.

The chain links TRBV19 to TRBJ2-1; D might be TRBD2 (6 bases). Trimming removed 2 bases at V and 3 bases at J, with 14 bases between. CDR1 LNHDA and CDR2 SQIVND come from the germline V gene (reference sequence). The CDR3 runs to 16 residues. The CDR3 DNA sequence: TGTGCCAGTAGTATAAATGGCGGGGTCCTCTACAATGAGCAGTTCTTC. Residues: CASSINGGVLYNEQFF.

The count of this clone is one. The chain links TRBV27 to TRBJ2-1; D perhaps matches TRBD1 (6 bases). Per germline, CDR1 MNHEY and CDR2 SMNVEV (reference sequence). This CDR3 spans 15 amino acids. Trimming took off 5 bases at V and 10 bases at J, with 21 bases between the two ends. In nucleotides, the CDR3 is TGTGCCAGCAGTATACTGACAGGTGGAGGCGACGAGCAGTTCTTC. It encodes CASSILTGGGDEQFF.

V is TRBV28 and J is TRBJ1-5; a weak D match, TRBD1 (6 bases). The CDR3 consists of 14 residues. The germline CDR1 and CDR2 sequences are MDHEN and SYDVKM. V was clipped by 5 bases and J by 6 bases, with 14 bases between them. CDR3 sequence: CASSLGTWVQPQHF. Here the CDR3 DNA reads TGTGCCAGCAGTCTTGGGACATGGGTTCAGCCCCAGCATTTT.

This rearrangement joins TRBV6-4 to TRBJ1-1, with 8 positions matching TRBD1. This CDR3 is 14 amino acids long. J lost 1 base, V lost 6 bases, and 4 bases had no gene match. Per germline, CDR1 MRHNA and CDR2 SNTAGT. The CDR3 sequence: CASRVTGENTEAFF. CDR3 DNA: TGTGCCAGCAGGGTGACAGGGGAGAACACTGAAGCTTTCTTT.

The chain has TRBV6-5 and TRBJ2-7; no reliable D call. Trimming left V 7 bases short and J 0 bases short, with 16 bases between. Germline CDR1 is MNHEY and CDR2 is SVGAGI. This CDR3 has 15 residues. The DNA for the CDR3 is TGTGCCAGCACCCGGACCGGTCTGAGCTCCTACGAGCAGTACTTC. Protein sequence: CASTRTGLSSYEQYF.

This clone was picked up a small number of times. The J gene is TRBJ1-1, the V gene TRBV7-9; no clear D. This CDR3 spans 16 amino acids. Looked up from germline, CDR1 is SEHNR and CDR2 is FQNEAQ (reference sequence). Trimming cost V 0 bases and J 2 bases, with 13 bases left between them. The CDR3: CASSLAIDIRNTEAFF. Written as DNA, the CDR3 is TGTGCCAGCAGCTTAGCGATTGACATTCGAAACACTGAAGCTTTCTTT.

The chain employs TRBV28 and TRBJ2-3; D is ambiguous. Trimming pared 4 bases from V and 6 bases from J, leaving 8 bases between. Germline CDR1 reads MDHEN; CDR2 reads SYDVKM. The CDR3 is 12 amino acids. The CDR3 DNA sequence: TGTGCCAGCAGTTCTCTTGGGGATACGCAGTATTTT. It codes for CASSSLGDTQYF.

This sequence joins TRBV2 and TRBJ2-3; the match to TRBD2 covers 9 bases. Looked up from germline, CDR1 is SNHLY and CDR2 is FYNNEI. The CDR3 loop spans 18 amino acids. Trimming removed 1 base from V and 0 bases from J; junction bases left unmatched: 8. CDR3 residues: CASSEVFGTSTSTDTQYF. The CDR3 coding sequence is TGTGCCAGCAGTGAAGTATTTGGGACTAGCACTAGCACAGATACGCAGTATTTT.

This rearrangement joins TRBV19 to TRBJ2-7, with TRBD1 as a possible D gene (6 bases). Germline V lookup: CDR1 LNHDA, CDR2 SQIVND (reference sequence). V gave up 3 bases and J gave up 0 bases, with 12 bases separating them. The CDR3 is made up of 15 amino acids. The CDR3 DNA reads TGTGCCAGTAGTATCGGACAGAGCTTCTCCTACGAGCAGTACTTC. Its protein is CASSIGQSFSYEQYF.

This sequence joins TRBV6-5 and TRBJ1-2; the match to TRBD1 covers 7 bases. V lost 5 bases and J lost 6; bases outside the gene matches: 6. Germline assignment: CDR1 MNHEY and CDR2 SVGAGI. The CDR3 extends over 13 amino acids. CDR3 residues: CASSPDRVDGYTF. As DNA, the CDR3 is TGTGCCAGCAGTCCCGACAGGGTTGATGGCTACACCTTC.

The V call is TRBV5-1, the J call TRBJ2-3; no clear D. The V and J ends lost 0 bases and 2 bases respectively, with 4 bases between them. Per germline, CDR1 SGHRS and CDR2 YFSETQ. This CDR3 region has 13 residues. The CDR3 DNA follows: TGCGCCAGCAGCTTGGGAAACACAGATACGCAGTATTTT. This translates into CASSLGNTDTQYF.

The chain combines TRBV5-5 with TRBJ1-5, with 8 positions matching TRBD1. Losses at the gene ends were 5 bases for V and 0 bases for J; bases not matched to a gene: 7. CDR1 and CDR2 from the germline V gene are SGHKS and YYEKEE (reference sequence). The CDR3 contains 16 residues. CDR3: CASSRDRRYSNQPQHF. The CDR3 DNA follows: TGTGCCAGCAGTCGGGACAGGCGCTATAGCAATCAGCCCCAGCATTTT.

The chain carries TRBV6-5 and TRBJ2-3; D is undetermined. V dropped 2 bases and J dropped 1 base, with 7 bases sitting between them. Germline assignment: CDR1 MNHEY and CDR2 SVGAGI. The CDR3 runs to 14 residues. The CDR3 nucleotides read TGTGCCAGCAGTTACAGTTATCGCACAGATACGCAGTATTTT. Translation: CASSYSYRTDTQYF.

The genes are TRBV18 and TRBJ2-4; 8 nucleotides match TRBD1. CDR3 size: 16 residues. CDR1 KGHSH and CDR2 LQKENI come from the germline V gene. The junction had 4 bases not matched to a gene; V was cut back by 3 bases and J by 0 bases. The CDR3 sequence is CASSPGQATAKNIQYF. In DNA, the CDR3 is TGTGCCAGCTCACCGGGACAGGCCACAGCCAAAAACATTCAGTACTTC.